The 20 T cell receptor beta chains listed next were all sequenced from one sample in a study of human T cells and chemical hapten exposure. Time point of the sample: patch test 3, about 24 weeks after DPC sensitization. Treatment denoted: therapeutic diphenylcyclopropenone sensitization with weekly scalp DPC. TCRdb processed the RACE reads anew with MiXCR; each CDR3 protein has one entry. The profile shows 110,000 or so distinct CDR3 sequences, roughly a third of them singletons. The source material was whole blood, sampled in connection with sensitization to the hapten diphenylcyclopropenone (DPC). The source is a man aged 35-49 years with alopecia areata. Some clones in this sample may be carry-over from other donors' samples.

This chain links TRBV7-2 with TRBJ2-4; perhaps D is TRBD1 or TRBD2 (7 bases each). From germline, CDR1 is SGHTA and CDR2 FQGNSA. Trimming stripped 4 bases from V and 4 bases from J, with 23 bases between. The CDR3 extends over 18 amino acids. CDR3 region: CASSWDPIGRGGKNIQYF. CDR3 coding DNA: TGTGCCAGCAGCTGGGACCCCATCGGCAGGGGGGGAAAAAACATTCAGTACTTC.

The chain joins TRBV7-9 to TRBJ2-1, with D unclear. Germline loops: CDR1 SEHNR, CDR2 FQNEAQ (reference sequence). V dropped 3 bases and J dropped 5 bases, with 8 bases sitting between them. The length of the CDR3 is 13 residues. The CDR3 protein is CASSFGLHNEQFF. The DNA for the CDR3 is TGTGCCAGCAGCTTCGGGCTACACAATGAGCAGTTCTTC.

In its sample, this clonotype was seen once. The CDR3 DNA reads as TGTGCCAGCAGCGCTGAGACAGCCCCCAATCAGCCCCAGCATTTT. Translated, it gives CASSAETAPNQPQHF. V is TRBV9 and J is TRBJ1-5, with a tentative D call TRBD1 (5 bases). CDR3 length: 15 residues. Germline V CDR1 and CDR2: SGDLS, YYNGEE. Trimming pared 3 bases from V and 3 bases from J, leaving 13 bases between. Based on the CDR3 plus reference TRBV9 and TRBJ1-5, the full variable domain is DSGVTQTPKHLITATGQRVTLRCSPRSGDLSVYWYQQSLDQGLQFLIQYYNGEERAKGNILERFSAQQFPDLHSELNLSSLELGDSALYFCASSAETAPNQPQHFGDGTRLSIL.

A few counts support this clonotype. V gene TRBV6-1 combines with J gene TRBJ2-5, with 7 nucleotides matching TRBD2. J gave up 1 base and V 7 bases, and 6 bases lay outside the gene matches. Per the germline V gene, CDR1 is MNHNS and CDR2 is SASEGT. This CDR3 has 14 amino acids. CDR3 DNA: TGTGCCAGCAACAAAGGACTAGTCCAAGAGACCCAGTACTTC. Its translation is CASNKGLVQETQYF.

This clonotype was found a few times. J is TRBJ2-2 and V is TRBV24-1, with a possible D match to TRBD1 (5 bases). The V end was cut by 5 bases, the J end by 7 bases, with 13 bases between. The CDR3 sequence is 14 residues long. The germline V gene has CDR1 KGHDR and CDR2 SFDVKD. CDR3: CATSATVVGGELFF. In nucleotides, the CDR3 is TGTGCCACCAGTGCGACAGTTGTCGGCGGGGAGCTGTTTTTT.

The chain carries TRBV7-2 and TRBJ2-3; D may be TRBD1 (5 bases). The germline gives CDR1 SGHTA, CDR2 FQGNSA. V lost 5 bases and J 2 bases, leaving 11 bases between the germline ends. This CDR3 comprises 14 residues. The CDR3 is CASSGAAITDTQYF. The CDR3 DNA is TGTGCCAGCAGCGGGGCAGCGATCACAGATACGCAGTATTTT.

The chain employs TRBV28 and TRBJ2-1; D perhaps matches TRBD2 (6 bases). From germline, CDR1 is MDHEN and CDR2 SYDVKM. The V end lost 8 bases, the J end lost 0 bases, and 11 bases lay between the germline ends. This CDR3 region has 14 residues. The CDR3 DNA reads as TGTGCCAGCTATGGAGGGAGCTCCTACAATGAGCAGTTCTTC. It encodes CASYGGSSYNEQFF. The full variable domain, its missing parts supplied by reference TRBV28 and TRBJ2-1, is DVKVTQSSRYLVKRTGEKVFLECVQDMDHENMFWYRQDPGLGLRLIYFSYDVKMKEKGDIPEGYSVSREKKERFSLILESASTNQTSMYLCASYGGSSYNEQFFGPGTRLTVL.

The genes are TRBV6-2 or TRBV6-3 and TRBJ2-7; TRBD2 is a possible D gene (5 bases). V lost 0 bases, J lost 4 bases, and 10 bases lay in between. Germline V gene lookup returns CDR1 MNHEY and CDR2 SVGEGT. There are 14 residues in the CDR3. The CDR3 loop is CASSYSRDSYEQYV. CDR3 bases: TGTGCCAGCAGTTACTCCCGGGATTCTTACGAGCAGTACGTC.

This clonotype was seen ten or more times. The V call is TRBV29-1, the J call TRBJ2-3; 9 bases line up with TRBD2. This CDR3 spans 14 amino acids. CDR1 SQVTM and CDR2 ANQGSEA come from the germline V gene. The CDR3 region is CSEIRTSGTDTQYF. The CDR3 region has the DNA TGCAGTGAAATTCGGACTAGCGGCACAGATACGCAGTATTTT.

The chain links TRBV6-5 to TRBJ2-7; 9 bases line up with TRBD1. The CDR3 is 15 amino acids. Germline trimming cut 5 bases from V and 1 base from J; bases unmatched to any gene: 6. Germline-derived CDR1 and CDR2 are MNHEY and SVGAGI. The CDR3 bases are TGTGCCAGCAGTACTCCGGGACAGGGATCCTACGAGCAGTACTTC. This sequence encodes CASSTPGQGSYEQYF.

The genes are TRBV29-1 and TRBJ1-1; TRBD1 matches at 7 bases. The CDR3 covers 15 residues. With V trimmed by 5 bases and J by 6 bases, 15 bases remained unmatched. The germline V gene encodes CDR1 SQVTM and CDR2 ANQGSEA. The CDR3 bases are TGCAGCGTTTTCGACTTATCTGACAGGGACGCTGAAGCTTTCTTT. It is translated as CSVFDLSDRDAEAFF.

The chain combines TRBV2 with TRBJ1-2, with 12 bases that match TRBD1. V shed 6 bases and J 4 bases; nucleotides not matched to a gene: 6. Germline V gene lookup returns CDR1 SNHLY and CDR2 FYNNEI. The CDR3 totals 15 residues. CDR3 DNA: TGTGCCAGCAGGGGACAGGGGGCGAATATCTATGGCTACACCTTC. Its protein product is CASRGQGANIYGYTF.

The chain links TRBV29-1 to TRBJ2-5; TRBD1 agrees at 9 bases. Germline-derived CDR1 and CDR2 are SQVTM and ANQGSEA. V was pared by 5 bases and J by 4 bases, with 8 bases of the junction left unmatched. The CDR3 is 14 residues long. The CDR3: CSVTTGGGRETQYF. The CDR3, as DNA: TGCAGCGTTACGACAGGGGGTGGGCGAGAGACCCAGTACTTC.

This clonotype was detected only a few times. CDR3 sequence reads: CASSLPGHEQFF. Here the CDR3 DNA reads TGTGCCAGCTCTCTACCCGGCCATGAGCAGTTCTTC. The V call is TRBV5-4, the J call TRBJ2-1; no clear D gene. Germline values: CDR1 SGHNT, CDR2 YYREEE (reference sequence). The V end lost 7 bases, the J end lost 8 bases, and 13 bases lay between the germline ends. CDR3 size: 12 residues.

V and J are TRBV4-3 and TRBJ2-1; 11 bases agree with TRBD2. The CDR3 length is 16 residues. Germline assignment: CDR1 LGHNA and CDR2 YSLEER. Trimming removed 4 bases from V and 4 bases from J; junction bases left unmatched: 6. CDR3 residues: CASSLRTSGGYNEQFF. The CDR3 DNA sequence: TGCGCCAGCAGCCTACGCACTAGCGGGGGATACAATGAGCAGTTCTTC.

The chain employs TRBV10-3 and TRBJ1-4, with D unclear. The CDR3 covers 13 residues. V shed 2 bases and J shed 5 bases, with 6 bases lying between them. Germline V gene data show CDR1 as ENHRY and CDR2 as SYGVKD. CDR3 protein: CAISESSNEKLFF. CDR3 in DNA: TGTGCCATCAGTGAGAGTAGCAATGAAAAACTGTTTTTT.

This clonotype has more than one count but fewer than ten. The rearrangement joins TRBV27 to TRBJ1-2; D remains ambiguous. This CDR3 region has 15 residues. The germline CDR1 and CDR2 sequences are MNHEY and SMNVEV (reference sequence). V lost 4 bases and J lost 4, with 16 bases in between. The CDR3 spells CASSSAGPKVYGYTF. DNA of the CDR3: TGTGCCAGCAGTTCGGCAGGTCCAAAGGTCTATGGCTACACCTTC.

This clonotype turned up a few times. The chain links TRBV7-4 to TRBJ2-5; weak D call: TRBD2 (5 bases). The CDR3 runs to 14 residues. Per the germline V gene, CDR1 is SGHVT and CDR2 is SQSDAQ. The V end lost 2 bases, the J end lost 5 bases, and 12 bases lay between the germline ends. The CDR3 DNA reads as TGTGCCAGCAGCTTAAACGAGGGTGAGGAGACCCAGTACTTC. Protein: CASSLNEGEETQYF.

V is TRBV27 and J is TRBJ1-2; 7 nucleotides agree with TRBD1. This CDR3 has 15 residues. Germline values: CDR1 MNHEY, CDR2 SMNVEV (reference sequence). V lost 5 bases, J lost 0 bases, and 6 bases stayed unmatched. CDR3 region: CASSPEGAANYGYTF. CDR3 DNA sequence: TGTGCCAGCAGTCCCGAGGGGGCAGCTAACTATGGCTACACCTTC.

This clonotype was picked up a small number of times. The chain combines TRBV10-3 with TRBJ2-3; 7 nucleotides agree with TRBD1. From germline, CDR1 is ENHRY and CDR2 SYGVKD. The V and J ends lost 2 bases and 1 base, in that order; junction bases with no gene match: 0. The CDR3 length is 14 residues. The CDR3 DNA reads as TGTGCCATCAGTGAGAGGGGGCGCACAGATACGCAGTATTTT. Protein sequence: CAISERGRTDTQYF.